The present T cell receptor (beta chain) was sequenced within a study of blood T cell repertoires in COVID-19. Study-level background: Sites across the United States, Italy and Spain contributed samples from acute and convalescent COVID-19. The cDNA or gDNA used as material had been derived from T cells, B-cell-depleted T cells, or PBMCs.

The junction had 10 bases not matched to a gene; V was cut back by 6 bases and J by 6 bases. The CDR3 totals 15 residues. From germline, CDR1 is MRHNA and CDR2 SNTAGT. In the original analysis: Amplification of reference gene primers was used by the study to estimate nucleated cell counts. Repertoires were generated with immunoSEQ multiplex PCR, while TCRdb's copy carries only in-frame clones and drops some. V, J and clone size reflect that table, while D and trimming were determined from the DNA. The sample has roughly 97,000 clones, about nine tenths seen once. The source of this sequence is a man in his fifties or sixties with acute or convalescent COVID-19. The chain uses TRBV6-4 and TRBJ1-2; 10 nucleotides line up with TRBD1. The sequencing sample was made of peripheral blood. CDR3 in DNA: TGTGCCAGCAGACCCGACAGGGGGCAAGGTGATGGCTACACCTTC. Translation gives CASRPDRGQGDGYTF.